A selection of T cell receptor beta chains follows, all from one sample in a study of identical twins. TCRdb re-derived calls from the 5' RACE reads in MiXCR, one entry per CDR3 protein. The sample includes about 660,000 distinct CDR3 sequences, 8.5% to 9.5% seen only once; the top ten take 0.85% to 1%. These data are also associated with another study on yellow fever vaccine responses in identical twins.

Material: PBMCs. These receptors were taken from a woman aged 18-30 years in good health. The CDR3 runs from the conserved cysteine through the conserved F or W. The D gene is left open where the match is weak. Only part of the rows carry a size: once, few, many, or a class if the clone is expanded.

DNA: TGTGCCAGCAGCCTGGCCGGGACAGGATTCACAGATACGCAGTATTTT; CDR3: CASSLAGTGFTDTQYF; V: TRBV3-1; size: many; D: TRBD1; J: TRBJ2-3
DNA: TGTGCCAGCAGCGAGGGACCGATTAATTCACCCCTCCACTTT; CDR3: CASSEGPINSPLHF; V: TRBV7-9; size: many; D: NA; J: TRBJ1-6
DNA: TGTGCCAGCAGGGGCGACAGGGCGGGCGGGGAGCTGTTTTTT; CDR3: CASRGDRAGGELFF; V: TRBV2; size: NA; D: TRBD1; J: TRBJ2-2
DNA: TGTGCCAGCAGCGACCTTGAGACCGGGGAGCTGTTTTTT; CDR3: CASSDLETGELFF; V: TRBV7-9; size: many; D: NA; J: TRBJ2-2
DNA: TGCGCCAGCAGCATACAGACAGGGGCCCACGAGCAGTACTTC; CDR3: CASSIQTGAHEQYF; V: TRBV5-1; size: NA; D: TRBD1; J: TRBJ2-7
DNA: TGTGCCAGCAGCTTAGTCCGAAGCGCGGCTTCCTACGAGCAGTACTTC; CDR3: CASSLVRSAASYEQYF; V: TRBV7-9; size: NA; D: NA; J: TRBJ2-7
DNA: TGTGCCAGCAGTTTGGACAGGGGGCCTGGGGCCAACGTCCTGACTTTC; CDR3: CASSLDRGPGANVLTF; V: TRBV12-3/TRBV12-4; size: few; D: TRBD1; J: TRBJ2-6
DNA: TGTGCCAGCAGTCATCCGGGACTAGCGGCGGGGGAGACCCAGTACTTC; CDR3: CASSHPGLAAGETQYF; V: TRBV6-1; size: NA; D: TRBD2; J: TRBJ2-5
DNA: TGTGCCAGCAGCTTAGATCTGGGACTAGCGGGGGAAGAGACCCAGTACTTC; CDR3: CASSLDLGLAGEETQYF; V: TRBV11-2; size: few; D: TRBD2; J: TRBJ2-5
DNA: TGTGCCAGCTCACCAACTGGGGACAGGGCCAACTATGGCTACACCTTC; CDR3: CASSPTGDRANYGYTF; V: TRBV18; size: NA; D: TRBD1; J: TRBJ1-2
DNA: TGTGCCAGCAGTTTAACAGGGGAAGACGAGCAGTACTTC; CDR3: CASSLTGEDEQYF; V: TRBV12-3/TRBV12-4; size: NA; D: TRBD1; J: TRBJ2-7
DNA: TGTGCCAGCAGCTTAGCGACAGGGATTTGGGCTGAAGCTTTCTTT; CDR3: CASSLATGIWAEAFF; V: TRBV7-2; size: few; D: TRBD1; J: TRBJ1-1
DNA: TGTGCCTCCGCTCGGGGGCTAGCGGACACCGGGGAGCTGTTTTTT; CDR3: CASARGLADTGELFF; V: TRBV19; size: few; D: NA; J: TRBJ2-2
DNA: TGTGCCAGCAGCTTGGTACGGGGAATAGATACGCAGTATTTT; CDR3: CASSLVRGIDTQYF; V: TRBV5-5; size: many; D: NA; J: TRBJ2-3
DNA: TGTGCCATCTCCGAAGGGGGGGGCGGCTATGGCTACACCTTC; CDR3: CAISEGGGGYGYTF; V: TRBV10-3; size: few; D: NA; J: TRBJ1-2
DNA: TGTGCCAGCAGTTTTTTGGGGGCCTCATCCAAAAACATTCAGTACTTC; CDR3: CASSFLGASSKNIQYF; V: TRBV28; size: few; D: NA; J: TRBJ2-4
DNA: TGTGCCAGCAATCGCAGGGGGAGCGAGACCCAGTACTTC; CDR3: CASNRRGSETQYF; V: TRBV6-1; size: few; D: TRBD1; J: TRBJ2-5
DNA: TGTGCCAGCTGGTATCGCTATGGCTACACCTTC; CDR3: CASWYRYGYTF; V: TRBV7-3; size: NA; D: NA; J: TRBJ1-2
DNA: TGCAGTGCTCGGTCCCCCGCCGGCTCACCCCTCCACTTT; CDR3: CSARSPAGSPLHF; V: TRBV20-1; size: few; D: NA; J: TRBJ1-6
DNA: TGCAGCGTTGTTCAGGGCTGGACAGATACGCAGTATTTT; CDR3: CSVVQGWTDTQYF; V: TRBV29-1; size: many; D: NA; J: TRBJ2-3
DNA: TGTGCCAGCAGTTATGGTGTTTCCTACGAGCAGTACTTC; CDR3: CASSYGVSYEQYF; V: TRBV6-5; size: many; D: NA; J: TRBJ2-7
DNA: TGTGCCAGCAGTCCTCGGATTATGGATCGTGGCTACACCTTC; CDR3: CASSPRIMDRGYTF; V: TRBV12-3/TRBV12-4; size: few; D: NA; J: TRBJ1-2
DNA: TGTGCCAGCAGCTCCTTCCCGGGATGGGGGAACACTGAAGCTTTCTTT; CDR3: CASSSFPGWGNTEAFF; V: TRBV7-2; size: few; D: NA; J: TRBJ1-1
DNA: TGTGCCAGCAGTTTTGGATTCGGTTACAATGAGCAGTTCTTC; CDR3: CASSFGFGYNEQFF; V: TRBV27; size: NA; D: NA; J: TRBJ2-1
DNA: TGCAGTGCTAGAGACCGGGACAGGATATACGAGCAGTACTTC; CDR3: CSARDRDRIYEQYF; V: TRBV20-1; size: NA; D: TRBD1; J: TRBJ2-7
DNA: TGTGCCAGCAGTCGTCCGACAGGGTTCGGCAAAAACATTCAGTACTTC; CDR3: CASSRPTGFGKNIQYF; V: TRBV3-1; size: NA; D: TRBD1; J: TRBJ2-4
DNA: TGTGCCAGCAGCTTGGGGGCGTTAGCGGGAAAGACCGGGGAGCTGTTTTTT; CDR3: CASSLGALAGKTGELFF; V: TRBV5-8; size: few; D: TRBD2; J: TRBJ2-2
DNA: TGTGCCAGCGGGTACTCTGGAAACACCATATATTTT; CDR3: CASGYSGNTIYF; V: TRBV12-3/TRBV12-4; size: many; D: NA; J: TRBJ1-3
DNA: TGTGCCACCAATCCAGGGGCGGGACAATTACGCACAGATACGCAGTATTTT; CDR3: CATNPGAGQLRTDTQYF; V: TRBV15; size: many; D: NA; J: TRBJ2-3
DNA: TGCGCCAGCAGCTTGCTGGGGGCAACCAACAATGAGCAGTTCTTC; CDR3: CASSLLGATNNEQFF; V: TRBV5-1; size: many; D: NA; J: TRBJ2-1
DNA: TGTGCCAGCAGCCAAGATTCGAACGAGCAGTACTTC; CDR3: CASSQDSNEQYF; V: TRBV3-1; size: NA; D: NA; J: TRBJ2-7
DNA: TGTGCCAGTAGTCCCTGGGAGTTGAACACTGAAGCTTTCTTT; CDR3: CASSPWELNTEAFF; V: TRBV19; size: NA; D: NA; J: TRBJ1-1
DNA: TGTGCCAGCAGCCAACCGGGACAGCGCAACTCTGGGGCCAACGTCCTGACTTTC; CDR3: CASSQPGQRNSGANVLTF; V: TRBV4-2; size: NA; D: TRBD1; J: TRBJ2-6
DNA: TGTGCCAGCAGCTTGGCACCAGGGTTCTCTGGGGCCAACGTCCTGACTTTC; CDR3: CASSLAPGFSGANVLTF; V: TRBV5-6; size: many; D: NA; J: TRBJ2-6
DNA: TGCGCCAGCAGCTTGGAGTCAGTCCGGAATTCACCCCTCCACTTT; CDR3: CASSLESVRNSPLHF; V: TRBV5-1; size: many; D: NA; J: TRBJ1-6
DNA: TGTGCCAGCAGTTACTTTCGGGGGGGTATTGGGGCCAACGTCCTGACTTTC; CDR3: CASSYFRGGIGANVLTF; V: TRBV6-5; size: NA; D: TRBD2; J: TRBJ2-6
DNA: TGTGCCAGCAGCTTATCCGAGTCCTACGAGCAGTACTTC; CDR3: CASSLSESYEQYF; V: TRBV7-9; size: few; D: NA; J: TRBJ2-7
DNA: TGTGCCAGCAGCCCACAATGGGCCGCCGGCGGGGAGCTGTTTTTT; CDR3: CASSPQWAAGGELFF; V: TRBV7-3; size: NA; D: NA; J: TRBJ2-2
DNA: TGTGCCAGCAGGGGACTAGCGGGTAATGAGAACTACGAGCAGTACTTC; CDR3: CASRGLAGNENYEQYF; V: TRBV27; size: many; D: TRBD2; J: TRBJ2-7
DNA: TGTGCCAGCAGTCCCCCGGACAGGGGAGAGACCCAGTACTTC; CDR3: CASSPPDRGETQYF; V: TRBV28; size: many; D: TRBD1; J: TRBJ2-5
DNA: TGTGCCAGCAGTGAGAGACAGGAAAATTCACCCCTCCACTTT; CDR3: CASSERQENSPLHF; V: TRBV12-3/TRBV12-4; size: many; D: NA; J: TRBJ1-6
DNA: TGTGCCAGCAGTTTGGGGTCGGGGGGTCTACACAATGAGCAGTTCTTC; CDR3: CASSLGSGGLHNEQFF; V: TRBV12-3/TRBV12-4; size: many; D: TRBD2; J: TRBJ2-1
DNA: TGCAGCGCTGACAGGGTGAACACTGAAGCTTTCTTT; CDR3: CSADRVNTEAFF; V: TRBV29-1; size: many; D: TRBD1; J: TRBJ1-1
DNA: TGTGCCAGCAGTTTAGATGTATTGGCTATCTACAATGAGCAGTTCTTC; CDR3: CASSLDVLAIYNEQFF; V: TRBV12-3/TRBV12-4; size: many; D: NA; J: TRBJ2-1
DNA: TGCAGTGCTAGGAAGGGGGAGAGCTCCTACAATGAGCAGTTCTTC; CDR3: CSARKGESSYNEQFF; V: TRBV20-1; size: many; D: NA; J: TRBJ2-1
DNA: TGTGCCAGTAAGGACTCGGTTCGGAATGAGCAGTTCTTC; CDR3: CASKDSVRNEQFF; V: TRBV5-6; size: few; D: NA; J: TRBJ2-1
DNA: TGTGCCAGCACCCTGGGGCAGCTAGAAGAGACCCAGTACTTC; CDR3: CASTLGQLEETQYF; V: TRBV12-3/TRBV12-4; size: many; D: NA; J: TRBJ2-5
DNA: TGCAGTGCCCGGACAGGGGGCCCGAATGAGCAGTTCTTC; CDR3: CSARTGGPNEQFF; V: TRBV20-1; size: NA; D: TRBD1; J: TRBJ2-1
DNA: TGTGCCAGCAGCCAAGTTAGCGGGAGTGGCACAGATACGCAGTATTTT; CDR3: CASSQVSGSGTDTQYF; V: TRBV4-2; size: few; D: TRBD2; J: TRBJ2-3
DNA: TGCAGCGTTGATACGGCAGGGGGAACAGATACGCAGTATTTT; CDR3: CSVDTAGGTDTQYF; V: TRBV29-1; size: few; D: TRBD1; J: TRBJ2-3
DNA: TGTGCCAGCACCTCGTGGCAGCCCATCGCAGATACGCAGTATTTT; CDR3: CASTSWQPIADTQYF; V: TRBV6-2/TRBV6-3; size: NA; D: NA; J: TRBJ2-3
DNA: TGCGCCAGCAGCTTGGAGACAGGGGGCAGAACCGGGGAGCTGTTTTTT; CDR3: CASSLETGGRTGELFF; V: TRBV5-1; size: few; D: TRBD1; J: TRBJ2-2